The TCR beta chain described here comes from a study of PD-L1 blockade in urothelial cancer. Looking at the study overall: As for prior chemotherapy regimens, patients had received 0 to 3. It was at 3 weeks (second dose) and 6 weeks after treatment start that blood was analyzed.

Sequencing was performed with immunoSEQ multiplex PCR; in TCRdb, only in-frame clones are kept and a portion is missing. The sample lists more than 55,000 clones, approximately 75% occurring once. Documented time point: pretreatment peripheral blood. CDR3 length: 16 residues. Germline V gene sequence: CDR1 MGHRA, CDR2 YSYEKL. The germline V and J ends were trimmed by 4 bases and 0 bases, with 13 bases remaining between them. This TCR derives from a man aged 65 to 85 with urothelial cancer. Sequenced here: PBMCs, sampled around atezolizumab (anti-PD-L1) treatment. The rearrangement joins TRBV4-1 to TRBJ2-4; D possibly corresponds to TRBD1 (5 bases). The CDR3 DNA is TGCGCCAGCAGCCTAACAGGAGACCTAGCCAAAAACATTCAGTACTTC. It codes for CASSLTGDLAKNIQYF.